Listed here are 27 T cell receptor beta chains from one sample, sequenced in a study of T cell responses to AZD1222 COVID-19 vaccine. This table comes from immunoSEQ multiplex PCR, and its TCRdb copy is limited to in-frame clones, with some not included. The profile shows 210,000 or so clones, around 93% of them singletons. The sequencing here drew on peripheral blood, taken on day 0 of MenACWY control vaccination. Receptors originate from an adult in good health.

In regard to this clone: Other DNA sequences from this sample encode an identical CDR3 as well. The CDR3 sequence: CASSLQGNYGYTF. The CDR3 DNA follows: TGTGCCAGTTCACTCCAGGGAAACTATGGCTACACCTTC. The rearrangement joins TRBV12-3 or TRBV12-4 to TRBJ1-2, with a tentative D call TRBD1 (5 bases). V lost 9 bases and J 2 bases, leaving 13 bases between the germline ends. The CDR3 sequence is 13 residues long.

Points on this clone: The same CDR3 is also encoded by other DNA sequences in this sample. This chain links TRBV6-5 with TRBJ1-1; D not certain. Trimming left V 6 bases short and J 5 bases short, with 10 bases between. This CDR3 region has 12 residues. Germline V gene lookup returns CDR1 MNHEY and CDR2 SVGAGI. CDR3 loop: CASSQGRTEAFF. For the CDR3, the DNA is TGTGCCAGCAGCCAAGGACGGACTGAAGCTTTCTTT.

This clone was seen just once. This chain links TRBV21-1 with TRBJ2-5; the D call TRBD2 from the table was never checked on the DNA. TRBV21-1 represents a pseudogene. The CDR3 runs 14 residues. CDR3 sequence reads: CASSKAGREVGQYF. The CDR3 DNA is TGTGCCAGCAGCAAAGCGGGAAGGGAGGTTGGCCAGTACTTC.

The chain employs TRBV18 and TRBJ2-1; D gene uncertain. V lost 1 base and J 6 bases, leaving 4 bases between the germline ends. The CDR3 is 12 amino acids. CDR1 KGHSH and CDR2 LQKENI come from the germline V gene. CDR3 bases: TGTGCCAGCTCACCACGCAGCAATGAGCAGTTCTTC. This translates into CASSPRSNEQFF. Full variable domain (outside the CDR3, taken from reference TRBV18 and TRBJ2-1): NAGVMQNPRHLVRRRGQEARLRCSPMKGHSHVYWYRQLPEEGLKFMVYLQKENIIDESGMPKERFSAEFPKEGPSILRIQQVVRGDSAAYFCASSPRSNEQFFGPGTRLTVL.

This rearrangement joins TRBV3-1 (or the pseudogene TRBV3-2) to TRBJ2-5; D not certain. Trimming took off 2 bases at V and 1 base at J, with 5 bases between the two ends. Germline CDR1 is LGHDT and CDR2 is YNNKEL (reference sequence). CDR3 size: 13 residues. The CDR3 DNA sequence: TGTGCCAGCAGCCAAAACTCCCAAGAGACCCAGTACTTC. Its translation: CASSQNSQETQYF.

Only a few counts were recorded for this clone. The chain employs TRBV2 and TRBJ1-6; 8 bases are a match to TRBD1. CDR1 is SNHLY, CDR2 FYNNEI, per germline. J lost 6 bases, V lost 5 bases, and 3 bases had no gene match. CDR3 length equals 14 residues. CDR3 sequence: CASSTTGANSPLHF. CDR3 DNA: TGTGCCAGCAGTACGACAGGGGCTAATTCACCCCTCCACTTT.

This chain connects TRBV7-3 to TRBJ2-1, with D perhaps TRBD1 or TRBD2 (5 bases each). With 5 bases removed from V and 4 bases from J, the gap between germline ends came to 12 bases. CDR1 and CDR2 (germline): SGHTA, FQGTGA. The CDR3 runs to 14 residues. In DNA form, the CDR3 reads TGTGCCAGCAGCCCGGGACGTCCATACAATGAGCAGTTCTTC. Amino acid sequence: CASSPGRPYNEQFF. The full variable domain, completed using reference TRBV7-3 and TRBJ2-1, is GAGVSQTPSNKVTEKGKYVELRCDPISGHTALYWYRQSLGQGPEFLIYFQGTGAADDSGLPNDRFFAVRPEGSVSTLKIQRTERGDSAVYLCASSPGRPYNEQFFGPGTRLTVL.

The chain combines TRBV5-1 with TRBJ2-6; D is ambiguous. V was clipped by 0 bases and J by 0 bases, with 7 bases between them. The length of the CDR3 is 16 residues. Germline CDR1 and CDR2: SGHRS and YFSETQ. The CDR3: CASSLEGYSGANVLTF. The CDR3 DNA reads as TGCGCCAGCAGCTTGGAGGGCTACTCTGGGGCCAACGTCCTGACTTTC.

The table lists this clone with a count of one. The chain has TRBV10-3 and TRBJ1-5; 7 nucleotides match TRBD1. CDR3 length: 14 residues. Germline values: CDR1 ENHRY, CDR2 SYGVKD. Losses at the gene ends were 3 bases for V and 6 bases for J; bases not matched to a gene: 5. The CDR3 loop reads CAISEETGSQPQHF. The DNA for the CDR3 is TGTGCCATCAGTGAAGAGACAGGGAGTCAGCCCCAGCATTTT.

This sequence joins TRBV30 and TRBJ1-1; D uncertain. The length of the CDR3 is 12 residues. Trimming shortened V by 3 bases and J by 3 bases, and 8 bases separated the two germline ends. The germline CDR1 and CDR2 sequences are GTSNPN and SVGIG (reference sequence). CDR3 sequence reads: CAWSLSDTEAFF. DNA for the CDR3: TGTGCCTGGAGCCTCTCGGACACTGAAGCTTTCTTT.

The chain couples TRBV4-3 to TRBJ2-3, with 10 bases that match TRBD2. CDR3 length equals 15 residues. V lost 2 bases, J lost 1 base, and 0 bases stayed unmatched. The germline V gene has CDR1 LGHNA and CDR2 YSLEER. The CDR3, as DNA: TGCGCCAGCAGCCAACTAGCGGGGGGCACAGATACGCAGTATTTT. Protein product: CASSQLAGGTDTQYF.

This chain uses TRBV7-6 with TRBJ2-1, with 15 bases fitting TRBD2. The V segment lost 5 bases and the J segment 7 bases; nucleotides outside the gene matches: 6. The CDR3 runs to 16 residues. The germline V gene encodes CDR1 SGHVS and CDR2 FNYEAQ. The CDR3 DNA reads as TGTGCCAGCAGCGATCGGACTAGCGGGGGGGCAAATGAGCAGTTCTTC. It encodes CASSDRTSGGANEQFF.

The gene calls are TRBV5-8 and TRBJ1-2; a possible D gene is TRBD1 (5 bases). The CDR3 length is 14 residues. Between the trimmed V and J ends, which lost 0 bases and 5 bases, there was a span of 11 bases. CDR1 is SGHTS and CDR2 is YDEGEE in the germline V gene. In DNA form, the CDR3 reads TGTGCCAGCAGCTTGGCCGGGAGGGGATATGGCTACACCTTC. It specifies CASSLAGRGYGYTF.

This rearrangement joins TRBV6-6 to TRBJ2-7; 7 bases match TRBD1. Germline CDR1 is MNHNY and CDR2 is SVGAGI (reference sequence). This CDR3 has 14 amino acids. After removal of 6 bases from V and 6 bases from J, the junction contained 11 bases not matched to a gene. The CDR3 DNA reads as TGTGCCAGCAGGCTCCGGGACAGCGGCTCCGAGCAGTACTTC. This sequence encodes CASRLRDSGSEQYF.

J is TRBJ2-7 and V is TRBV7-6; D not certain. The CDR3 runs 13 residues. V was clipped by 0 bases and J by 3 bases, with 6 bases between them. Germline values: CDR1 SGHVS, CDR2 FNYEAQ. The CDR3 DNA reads TGTGCCAGCAGCTTAGCGGGCAGCTACGAGCAGTACTTC. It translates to CASSLAGSYEQYF.

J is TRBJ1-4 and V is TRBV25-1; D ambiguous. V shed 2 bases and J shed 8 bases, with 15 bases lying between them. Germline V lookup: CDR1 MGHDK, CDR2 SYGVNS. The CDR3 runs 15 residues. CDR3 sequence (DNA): TGTGCCAGCAGTGAACGCGGTGGCTTAGGGGAAAAACTGTTTTTT. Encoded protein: CASSERGGLGEKLFF.

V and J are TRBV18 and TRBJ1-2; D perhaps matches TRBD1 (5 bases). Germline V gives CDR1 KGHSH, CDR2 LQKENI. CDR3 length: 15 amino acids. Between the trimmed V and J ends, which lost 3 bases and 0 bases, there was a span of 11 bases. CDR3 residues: CASSPAGRANYGYTF. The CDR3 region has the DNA TGTGCCAGCTCACCGGCGGGCAGGGCTAACTATGGCTACACCTTC.

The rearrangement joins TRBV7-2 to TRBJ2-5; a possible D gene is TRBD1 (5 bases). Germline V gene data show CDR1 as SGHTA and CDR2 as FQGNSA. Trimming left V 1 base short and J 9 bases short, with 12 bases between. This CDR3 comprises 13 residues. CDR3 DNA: TGTGCCAGCAGCTTAGAAGGGGCGGTGTCCCAGTACTTC. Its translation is CASSLEGAVSQYF.

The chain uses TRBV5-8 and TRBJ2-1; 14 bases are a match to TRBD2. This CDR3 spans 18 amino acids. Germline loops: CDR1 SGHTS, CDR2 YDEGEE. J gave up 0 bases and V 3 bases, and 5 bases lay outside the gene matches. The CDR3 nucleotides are TGTGCCAGCAGCTGGACTAGCGGGGGGATCCTCTCCTACAATGAGCAGTTCTTC. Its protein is CASSWTSGGILSYNEQFF.

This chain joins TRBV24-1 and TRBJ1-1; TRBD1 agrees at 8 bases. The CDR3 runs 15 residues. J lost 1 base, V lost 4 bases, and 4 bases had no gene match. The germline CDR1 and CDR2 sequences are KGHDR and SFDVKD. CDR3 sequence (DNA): TGTGCCACCAGTGACCCAGGACAGGGGAACACTGAAGCTTTCTTT. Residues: CATSDPGQGNTEAFF.

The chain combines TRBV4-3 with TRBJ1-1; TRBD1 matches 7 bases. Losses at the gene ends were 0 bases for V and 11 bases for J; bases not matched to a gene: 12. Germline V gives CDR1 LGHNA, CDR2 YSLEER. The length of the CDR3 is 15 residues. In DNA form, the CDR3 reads TGCGCCAGCAGCCAAGAATCCAGGGGGACCGGTGGGGCTTTCTTT. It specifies CASSQESRGTGGAFF.

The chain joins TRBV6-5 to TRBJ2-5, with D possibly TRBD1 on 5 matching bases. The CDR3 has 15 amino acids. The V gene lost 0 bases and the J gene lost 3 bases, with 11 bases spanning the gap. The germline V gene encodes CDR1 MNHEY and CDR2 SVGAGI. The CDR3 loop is CASSYSFAGKETQYF. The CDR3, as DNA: TGTGCCAGCAGTTACTCCTTTGCAGGGAAAGAGACCCAGTACTTC.

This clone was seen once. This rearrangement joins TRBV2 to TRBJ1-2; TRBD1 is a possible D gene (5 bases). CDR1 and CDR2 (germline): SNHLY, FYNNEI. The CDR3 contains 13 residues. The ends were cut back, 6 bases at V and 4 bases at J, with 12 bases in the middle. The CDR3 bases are TGTGCCAGCAGACTCTCCGGGGGCTATGGCTACACCTTC. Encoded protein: CASRLSGGYGYTF.

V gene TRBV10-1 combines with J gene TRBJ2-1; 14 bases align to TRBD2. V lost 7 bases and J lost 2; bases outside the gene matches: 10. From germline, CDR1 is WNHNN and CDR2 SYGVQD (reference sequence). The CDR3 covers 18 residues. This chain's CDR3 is CASTSGLAGGSTYNEQFF. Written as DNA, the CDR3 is TGCGCCAGCACGAGTGGACTAGCGGGGGGATCAACCTACAATGAGCAGTTCTTC.

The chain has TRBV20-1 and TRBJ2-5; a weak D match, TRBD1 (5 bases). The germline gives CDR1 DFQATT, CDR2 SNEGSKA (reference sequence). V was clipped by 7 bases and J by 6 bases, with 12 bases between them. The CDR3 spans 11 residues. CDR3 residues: CSVGAGQTQYF. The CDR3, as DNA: TGCAGTGTTGGGGCAGGGCAGACCCAGTACTTC.

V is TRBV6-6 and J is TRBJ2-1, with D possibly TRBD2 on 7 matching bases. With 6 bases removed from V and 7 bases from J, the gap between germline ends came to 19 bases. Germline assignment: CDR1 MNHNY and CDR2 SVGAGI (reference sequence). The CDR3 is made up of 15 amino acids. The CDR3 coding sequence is TGTGCCAGCAGAAAATCTGGGGGGGCCATTAATGAGCAGTTCTTC. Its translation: CASRKSGGAINEQFF.

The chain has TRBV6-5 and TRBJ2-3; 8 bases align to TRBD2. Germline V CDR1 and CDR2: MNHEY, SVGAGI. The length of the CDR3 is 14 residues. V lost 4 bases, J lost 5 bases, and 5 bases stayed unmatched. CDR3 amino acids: CASSSGGAKDTQYF. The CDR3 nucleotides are TGTGCCAGCAGTTCCGGGGGGGCTAAAGATACGCAGTATTTT.